This T cell receptor beta chain was sequenced for a study of cytomegalovirus exposure and HLA in healthy donors. General study findings and limits: The majority of TCR sequences were rare, yet some public TCRs appeared in many donors. Investigators reported 164 TCR beta chains as tied to cytomegalovirus.

V lost 2 bases to trimming and J lost 6 bases, with 10 bases between them. The CDR3 is 12 amino acids. Per germline, CDR1 GTSNPN and CDR2 SVGIG (reference sequence). Sequencing was performed with immunoSEQ multiplex PCR; in TCRdb, only in-frame clones are kept and a portion is missing. This sample has under 250,000 clones; 81% occur once, and the top ten carry over 0.95%. This clone was counted only a few times. Its antigen remains unknown. The specimen sequenced was PBMCs. The genes are TRBV30 and TRBJ1-1; TRBD1 might be the D (5 bases). The receptor was isolated from a woman in her twenties or thirties in good health and CMV-seronegative. The CDR3 bases are TGTGCCTGGAGTCAGGGTTTCTCTGAAGCTTTCTTT. Its protein product is CAWSQGFSEAFF. Full variable domain (remainder filled in from reference TRBV30 and TRBJ1-1): SQTIHQWPATLVQPVGSPLSLECTVEGTSNPNLYWYRQAAGRGLQLLFYSVGIGQISSEVPQNLSASRPQDRQFILSSKKLLLSDSGFYLCAWSQGFSEAFFGQGTRLTVV.